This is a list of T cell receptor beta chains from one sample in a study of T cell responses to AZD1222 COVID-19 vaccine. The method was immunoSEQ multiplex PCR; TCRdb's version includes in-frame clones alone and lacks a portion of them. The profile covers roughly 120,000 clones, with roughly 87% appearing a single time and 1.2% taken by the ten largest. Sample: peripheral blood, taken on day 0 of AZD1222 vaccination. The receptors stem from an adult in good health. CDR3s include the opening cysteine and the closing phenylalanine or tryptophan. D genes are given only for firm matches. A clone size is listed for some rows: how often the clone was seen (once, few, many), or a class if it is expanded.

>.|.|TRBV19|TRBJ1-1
TGTGCCAGTAGCCCCGGGCAGGGGAACACTGAAGCTTTCTTT
CASSPGQGNTEAFF
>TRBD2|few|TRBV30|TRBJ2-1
TGTGCCTGGAGTGAAGGCGGGGGGGCCTATGAGCAGTTCTTC
CAWSEGGGAYEQFF
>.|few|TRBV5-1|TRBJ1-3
TGCGCCAGCAGCTTGGCACAGTCTCGGTGGGGAAACACCATATATTTT
CASSLAQSRWGNTIYF
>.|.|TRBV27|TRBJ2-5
TGTGCCAGCCGCAAGGGGTGGGAGACCCAGTACTTC
CASRKGWETQYF
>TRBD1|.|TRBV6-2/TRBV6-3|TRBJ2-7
TGTGCCAGCAGTGATTGGACAGGGGTCTTCTACGAGCAGTACTTC
CASSDWTGVFYEQYF
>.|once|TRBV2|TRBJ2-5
TGTGCCAGCAGTGCCGTTGACCCCCCTCGAGAGACCCAGTACTTC
CASSAVDPPRETQYF
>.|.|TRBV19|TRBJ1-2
TGTGCCAGTAGTATGGGAAGGGCGGGCTACACCTTC
CASSMGRAGYTF
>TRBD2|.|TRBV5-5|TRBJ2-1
TGTGCCAGCAGCTTTTTTCTAGCGGGGGGGCGATTGTACAATGAGCAGTTCTTC
CASSFFLAGGRLYNEQFF
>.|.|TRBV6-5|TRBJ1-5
TGTGCCAGCAGTTACTCAGAGGGGCAGCCCCAGCATTTT
CASSYSEGQPQHF
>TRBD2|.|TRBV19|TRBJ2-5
TGTGCCAGTAGCGAAGGGACTAGCTGGATCCACGAGACCCAGTACTTC
CASSEGTSWIHETQYF
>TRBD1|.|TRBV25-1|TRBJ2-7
TGTGCCAGCAGTGGTTGGACGGGACAGGGGATCGACGAGCAGTACTTC
CASSGWTGQGIDEQYF
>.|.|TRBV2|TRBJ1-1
TGTGCCAGCAGTGAAGGGTTGGGGGAGGGTCGAGCTTTCTTT
CASSEGLGEGRAFF
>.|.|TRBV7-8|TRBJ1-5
TGTGCCAGCAGCTTAGGCCTGGGCAGCCGAGGGCCCCAGCATTTT
CASSLGLGSRGPQHF
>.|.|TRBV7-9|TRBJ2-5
TGTGCCAGCGCTGGGGATGAGACCCAGTACTTC
CASAGDETQYF
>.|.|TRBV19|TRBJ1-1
TGTGCCAGTAGCAGGTTAACACGACCTAACACTGAAGCTTTCTTT
CASSRLTRPNTEAFF
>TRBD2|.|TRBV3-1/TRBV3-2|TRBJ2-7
TGTGCCAGCAGCCAATATTCTACCGGGCTAGCGGGGGACGAGCAGTACTTC
CASSQYSTGLAGDEQYF
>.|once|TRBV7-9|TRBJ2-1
TGTGCCAGCAGCTTAGTAGGATCCTACAATGAGCAGTTCTTC
CASSLVGSYNEQFF
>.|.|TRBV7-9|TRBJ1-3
TGTGCCAGCAGCTTAAGGGGGACGGGGTGGACCTCTGGAAACACCATATATTTT
CASSLRGTGWTSGNTIYF
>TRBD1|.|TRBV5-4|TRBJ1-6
TGTGCCAGCAGCCCCGGGACAGGGGGCACCTATAATTCACCCCTCCACTTT
CASSPGTGGTYNSPLHF
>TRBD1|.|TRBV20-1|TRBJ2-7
TGCAGTGCTAGTCCGGGACAGGGCTACGAGCAGTACTTC
CSASPGQGYEQYF
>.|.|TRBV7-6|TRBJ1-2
TGTGCCAGCAGCCCCGACAGCAACTATGGCTACACCTTC
CASSPDSNYGYTF
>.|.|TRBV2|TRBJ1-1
TGTGCCAGCAGTGAAGCCCGAGGAGGGGACCGCACTGAAGCTTTCTTT
CASSEARGGDRTEAFF
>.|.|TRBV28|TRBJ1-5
TGTGCCAGCAGTTTATTACGGTCGGGAAAGGGCAATCAGCCCCAGCATTTT
CASSLLRSGKGNQPQHF
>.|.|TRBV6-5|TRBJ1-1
TGTGCCAGCAGTTCCAACGGGGGGCTGTACACTGAAGCTTTCTTT
CASSSNGGLYTEAFF
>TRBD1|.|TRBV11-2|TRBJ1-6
TGTGCCAGCAGCTTAAATACAGGGGCTTTTAATTCACCCCTCCACTTT
CASSLNTGAFNSPLHF
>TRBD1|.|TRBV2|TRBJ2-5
TGTGCCAGCAACCAAATGGGACAGGGGGGTTCAGAAACCCAGTACTTC
CASNQMGQGGSETQYF
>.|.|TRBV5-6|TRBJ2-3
TGTGCCAGCAGCTTGACCTCAGATACGCAGTATTTT
CASSLTSDTQYF
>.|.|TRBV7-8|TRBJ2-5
TGTGCCAGCAGCCTTAATAGGGCCTACCAAGAGACCCAGTACTTC
CASSLNRAYQETQYF
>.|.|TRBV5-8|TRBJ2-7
TGTGCCAGCAGCTTTGCGACCACCGATGCCTACGAGCAGTACTTC
CASSFATTDAYEQYF
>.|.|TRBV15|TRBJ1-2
TGTGCCACCAGCAGAGACCTTGACACGCTCTATGGCTACACCTTC
CATSRDLDTLYGYTF
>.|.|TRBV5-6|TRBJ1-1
TGTGCCAGCAGCTTTACAGGCCCCGGGCGGACTGAAGCTTTCTTT
CASSFTGPGRTEAFF
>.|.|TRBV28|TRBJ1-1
TGTGCCAGCAGTTTAGTTCCGTCACCTGGCACTGAAGCTTTCTTT
CASSLVPSPGTEAFF
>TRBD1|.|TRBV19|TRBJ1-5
TGTGCCAGTAGCAGGGGACAGGGCAATCAGCCCCAGCATTTT
CASSRGQGNQPQHF
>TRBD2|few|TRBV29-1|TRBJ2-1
TGCAGCGCTGATAGCGGGGGGTACTACAATGAGCAGTTCTTC
CSADSGGYYNEQFF
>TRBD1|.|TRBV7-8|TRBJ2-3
TGTGCCAGCAGCTTAGAGAGGACAGGGGGCCGCCCAGATACGCAGTATTTT
CASSLERTGGRPDTQYF
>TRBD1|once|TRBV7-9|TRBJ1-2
TGTGCCAGCAGCCGACACAGGGGCCGTTCGACTTATGGCTACACCTTC
CASSRHRGRSTYGYTF
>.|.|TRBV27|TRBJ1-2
TGTGCCAGCCATCGAATAGGATCGGGCTACTATGGCTACACCTTC
CASHRIGSGYYGYTF
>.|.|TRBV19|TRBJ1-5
TGTGCCAGTAGTTTCTTAATTAAGGGGGGGAATCAGCCCCAGCATTTT
CASSFLIKGGNQPQHF
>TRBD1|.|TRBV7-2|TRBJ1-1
TGTGCCAGCAGACAAAGACAGGGGGTGAACACTGAAGCTTTCTTT
CASRQRQGVNTEAFF
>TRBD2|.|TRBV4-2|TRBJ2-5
TGTGCCAGCAGCCAAGGGCAGACTAGCGGGGATTTCGGTACCCAGTACTTC
CASSQGQTSGDFGTQYF
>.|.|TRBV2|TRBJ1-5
TGTGCCAGCAGTACCGGCCGTGTGAAGCAGCCCCAGCATTTT
CASSTGRVKQPQHF
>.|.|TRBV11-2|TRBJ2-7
TGTGCCAGCAGCTTTCGTTACGAGCAGTACTTC
CASSFRYEQYF
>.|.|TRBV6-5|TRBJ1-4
TGTGCCAGCAGTTACGACGCGGGTCGAGCCCAAAAACTGTTTTTT
CASSYDAGRAQKLFF
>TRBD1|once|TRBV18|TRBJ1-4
TGTGCCAGCAGACAGGGGGCCGAAGAAAAACTGTTTTTT
CASRQGAEEKLFF
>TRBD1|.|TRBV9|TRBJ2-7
TGTGCCAGCAGCGTTGGGACAGGGGGCCTTTCGGGCGAGCAGTACTTC
CASSVGTGGLSGEQYF
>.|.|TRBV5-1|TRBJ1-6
TGCGCCAGCAGCTTAAGGAATGATCCACCCCTCCACTTT
CASSLRNDPPLHF
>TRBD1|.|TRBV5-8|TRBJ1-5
TGTGCCAGCAGCCCGGGACAGGGGCCCAATCAGCCCCAGCATTTT
CASSPGQGPNQPQHF
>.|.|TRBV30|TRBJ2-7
TGTGCCTGGAGGAAGGTGGGGAACTCCTACGAGCAGTACTTC
CAWRKVGNSYEQYF
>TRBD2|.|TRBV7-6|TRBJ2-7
TGTGCCAGCAGCTCCTTAGCGGGGGCCCTATACGAGCAGTACTTC
CASSSLAGALYEQYF
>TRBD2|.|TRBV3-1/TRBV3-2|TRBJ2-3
TGTGCCAGCAGCCAAACTAGCGGGGGGGCCTCAGATACGCAGTATTTT
CASSQTSGGASDTQYF
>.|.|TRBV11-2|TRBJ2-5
TGTGCCAGCAGCCTCCGACACGGCCCTAGGGAGACCCAGTACTTC
CASSLRHGPRETQYF